This TCR beta chain came from a study of T cell repertoires in cytomegalovirus infection (dated by TCRdb to the late 2010s). About the investigation overall: The peptide stimulations were aimed at well-studied HLA-B-restricted epitopes as well as recently identified HLA-C-restricted CMV epitopes, whose presentation resists viral immunomodulation. Donor HLA type was relevant to the analysis, as public TCR beta signatures indicated carriage of CMV infection together with the matching HLA type. General conclusions and limits of the study: The ex vivo response was dominated by HLA-C-restricted CMV-specific TCR beta clonotypes, which also provided the single most frequent clonotype in two of eight donors. In both this cohort and an independent roughly 400-donor cohort, the cumulative frequency of public TCR beta family members distinguished carriers of CMV infection plus the relevant HLA type.

The treatment or condition label for this specimen denotes: in vitro stimulation with specific CMV peptide epitopes to enrich CMV-specific T cells. Reading from cysteine to phenylalanine, the CDR3 counts 12 amino acids. Only the CDR3 DNA stays, 36 bases, in frame from base 1. V sheds 7 bases and J sheds 4 bases, leaving 8 bases between their ends. The run used an Illumina HiSeq 1500. TCRdb trimmed the raw reads at Q25, called clones with MiXCR and kept productive beta chains. Entries that share a CDR3 protein sequence are merged under the most common genes and DNA. This sample lists approximately 50,000 distinct CDR3 sequences; roughly 20% were detected once. Of the sample, around 64% falls within the top ten clones. Note on this clonotype: What this receptor recognizes is not known. It has no much larger one-base neighbor in the sample; base qualities were not kept.

The chain couples TRBV12-3 or TRBV12-4 to TRBJ1-5; TRBD1 is a weak D gene call, 5 bases matching. The material sequenced was CD8+ T cells from cultured PBMCs, taken from culture after CMV antigen stimulation. The receptor comes from a human donor in good health (CMV status not recorded). Some clones in this sample may be carry-over from other donors' samples. CDR3 region: CASNEGNQPQHF. The nucleotides read TGTGCCAGCAACGAGGGGAATCAGCCCCAGCATTTT.